These 21 T cell receptor beta chains came from one sample sequenced in a study of T cells in localized non-small cell lung cancer. The assay was immunoSEQ multiplex PCR, and TCRdb's table has in-frame clones only and misses some. The table shows roughly 1,900 clones, with roughly 29% occurring only once. The source was lung tumor tissue, collected before any cancer treatment. Receptor source: a woman aged 40-70 years with stage II squamous cell lung carcinoma.

In this sample, this clone turned up a few times. V is TRBV11-3 and J is TRBJ1-4; TRBD1 is a possible D gene (6 bases). The length of the CDR3 is 15 residues. Germline assignment: CDR1 SGHNT and CDR2 YENEEA. Trimming left V 3 bases short and J 8 bases short, with 16 bases between. The CDR3 region has the DNA TGTGCCAGCAGCTTGGAGACAGGAATGAGGGAAAAACTGTTTTTT. Its translation: CASSLETGMREKLFF.

The genes are TRBV11-3 and TRBJ1-3; 7 nucleotides agree with TRBD1. The germline V gene has CDR1 SGHNT and CDR2 YENEEA. The CDR3 extends over 19 amino acids. V lost 2 bases, J lost 0 bases, and 13 bases stayed unmatched. The CDR3 bases are TGTGCCAGCAGCTTAAAAGGGACAGAGGACATAAGCTCTGGAAACACCATATATTTT. This codes for CASSLKGTEDISSGNTIYF.

Judged by abundance, this clone is medium-sized. The chain recombines TRBV9 with TRBJ1-2; D remains unclear. The length of the CDR3 is 16 residues. Germline V CDR1 and CDR2: SGDLS, YYNGEE. Trimming pared 0 bases from V and 4 bases from J, leaving 16 bases between. As DNA, the CDR3 is TGTGCCAGCAGCGTAGGTGTAGGGCCCTCCGTCTATGGCTACACCTTC. Amino acids: CASSVGVGPSVYGYTF.

The CDR3, as DNA: TGTGCCAGTAGTGGGAGAACGAAATCACAAAGTCGGGCCAACGTCCTGACTTTC. Protein product: CASSGRTKSQSRANVLTF. V usage is TRBV19 and J usage is TRBJ2-6; the D gene is possibly TRBD2 (5 bases). Trimming took off 5 bases at V and 5 bases at J, with 22 bases between the two ends. The germline CDR1 and CDR2 sequences are LNHDA and SQIVND (reference sequence). The CDR3 is 18 amino acids.

This clone was seen only once. V gene TRBV18 combines with J gene TRBJ2-7, with D uncertain. Germline-derived CDR1 and CDR2 are KGHSH and LQKENI. The germline V and J ends were trimmed by 2 bases and 7 bases, with 15 bases remaining between them. There are 14 residues in the CDR3. The chain's CDR3 is CASSPGLDLEEQYF. The CDR3 DNA reads as TGTGCCAGCTCACCAGGGCTCGACCTAGAGGAGCAGTACTTC.

This clone is categorized as medium-sized. The V gene is TRBV9, the J gene TRBJ1-5; no clear D gene. CDR1 and CDR2 (germline): SGDLS, YYNGEE. Trimming took off 1 base at V and 1 base at J, with 9 bases between the two ends. The CDR3 extends over 15 amino acids. The CDR3 loop is CASSVRLGSNQPQHF. In DNA form, the CDR3 reads TGTGCCAGCAGCGTACGGCTGGGGAGCAATCAGCCCCAGCATTTT. The complete variable domain, with remaining parts taken from reference TRBV9 and TRBJ1-5, reads DSGVTQTPKHLITATGQRVTLRCSPRSGDLSVYWYQQSLDQGLQFLIQYYNGEERAKGNILERFSAQQFPDLHSELNLSSLELGDSALYFCASSVRLGSNQPQHFGDGTRLSIL.

This clone was seen a few times. J is TRBJ2-1 and V is TRBV28; 7 bases agree with TRBD1. Germline assignment: CDR1 MDHEN and CDR2 SYDVKM. The CDR3 is 14 residues long. After removal of 6 bases from V and 3 bases from J, the junction contained 5 bases not matched to a gene. The CDR3 nucleotides read TGTGCCAGCAGCCAGGGACAGAACTACAATGAGCAGTTCTTC. It yields the protein CASSQGQNYNEQFF.

This clone occurred a few times. The chain couples TRBV7-4 to TRBJ1-4; D might be TRBD1 (6 bases). The CDR3 length is 23 residues. Germline values: CDR1 SGHVT, CDR2 SQSDAQ. The ends were cut back, 3 bases at V and 2 bases at J, with 34 bases in the middle. The CDR3, as DNA: TGTGCCAGCAGCTTGTTTGCACCCCCAGCCGGACAGATTAATCGGATCACTAATGAAAAACTGTTTTTT. Residues: CASSLFAPPAGQINRITNEKLFF.

The rearrangement links TRBV6-8 to TRBJ1-1, with a tentative D call TRBD1 (5 bases). The germline V gene encodes CDR1 MNHGY and CDR2 SAAAGT. V shed 7 bases and J shed 3 bases, with 18 bases lying between them. This CDR3 is 15 amino acids long. CDR3: CASKVLHRGDTEAFF. The CDR3 coding sequence is TGTGCCAGCAAGGTATTACATAGAGGGGACACTGAAGCTTTCTTT.

V and J are TRBV11-3 and TRBJ2-6; D gene uncertain. The CDR3 contains 14 residues. V was cut by 3 bases and J by 3 bases, with 6 bases left in between. CDR1 is SGHNT and CDR2 is YENEEA in the germline V gene. CDR3 nucleotides: TGTGCCAGCAGCTTGTACGGTGGGGCCAACGTCCTGACTTTC. This encodes CASSLYGGANVLTF.

This clone was observed a handful of times. This rearrangement joins TRBV18 to TRBJ2-7; D ambiguous. The CDR3 runs to 14 residues. CDR1 and CDR2 from the germline V gene are KGHSH and LQKENI. V lost 4 bases, J lost 2 bases, and 12 bases lay in between. CDR3 nucleotides: TGTGCCAGCTCACAGGGTACCGCCGCCTACGAGCAGTACTTC. Its translation: CASSQGTAAYEQYF.

The CDR3 region is CAISGREGYNEQFF. The CDR3 DNA is TGCGCCATCTCGGGCCGGGAGGGCTACAATGAGCAGTTCTTC. The chain employs TRBV10-2 and TRBJ2-1, with 8 nucleotides matching TRBD2. V lost 10 bases and J lost 3; bases outside the gene matches: 8. Per germline, CDR1 WSHSY and CDR2 SAAADI. This CDR3 is built from 14 residues.

This clone was seen just once. This sequence joins TRBV25-1 and TRBJ2-7; D is ambiguous. Per germline, CDR1 MGHDK and CDR2 SYGVNS. V lost 4 bases and J lost 4, with 17 bases in between. The CDR3 runs 15 residues. In DNA form, the CDR3 reads TGTGCCAGCAGTGCAGTGGGGTTTGGCAGGTACGAGCAGTACTTC. The encoded protein is CASSAVGFGRYEQYF.

The table lists this clone with a few counts. The rearrangement joins TRBV6-8 to TRBJ2-1; 9 bases agree with TRBD2. V lost 1 base and J lost 4; bases outside the gene matches: 8. The CDR3 contains 17 residues. The germline gives CDR1 MNHGY, CDR2 SAAAGT. CDR3 sequence (DNA): TGTGCCAGCAGTTACTACCCGGGACTAGCATTTTACAATGAGCAGTTCTTC. This gives the protein CASSYYPGLAFYNEQFF.

This clone was observed a few times. The chain uses TRBV28 and TRBJ1-2; a possible D gene is TRBD1 (5 bases). Trimming took off 5 bases at V and 5 bases at J, with 15 bases between the two ends. The germline V gene encodes CDR1 MDHEN and CDR2 SYDVKM. The CDR3 is made up of 14 amino acids. The CDR3 here is CASSPLPREYGYTF. The CDR3 bases are TGTGCCAGCAGTCCACTCCCCAGGGAATATGGCTACACCTTC.

This clone appeared a few times. The chain couples TRBV11-1 to TRBJ2-5; unclear D gene. V was cut by 3 bases and J by 5 bases, with 19 bases left in between. This CDR3 has 16 residues. Germline CDR1 SGHAT, CDR2 FQDESV (reference sequence). CDR3 residues: CASSFLAWSVGETQYF. The CDR3, as DNA: TGTGCCAGCAGCTTCTTAGCCTGGAGTGTAGGTGAGACCCAGTACTTC.

This clone was picked up a small number of times. The CDR3 DNA reads TGTGCCAGCAGCCCGTGGACTAGCACTTCCTACGAGCAGTACTTC. As protein: CASSPWTSTSYEQYF. This chain connects TRBV11-3 to TRBJ2-7; 8 positions match TRBD2. The CDR3 is made up of 15 amino acids. V trimming: 5 bases; J trimming: 1 base; junction bases outside the gene matches: 7. Germline V CDR1 and CDR2: SGHNT, YENEEA.

The chain joins TRBV6-8 to TRBJ2-6, with 7 bases fitting TRBD1. The germline V gene has CDR1 MNHGY and CDR2 SAAAGT. This CDR3 contains 16 residues. J was trimmed by 3 bases and V by 6 bases; bases with no gene match: 8. CDR3 DNA sequence: TGTGCCAGCAGCGGACAGGCCCCGGGTGGGGCCAACGTCCTGACTTTC. As protein: CASSGQAPGGANVLTF.

This clone counts as medium-sized. The V gene is TRBV11-3, the J gene TRBJ2-5, with 7 bases that match TRBD1. Germline V gives CDR1 SGHNT, CDR2 YENEEA. V was pared by 5 bases and J by 1 base, with 4 bases of the junction left unmatched. The length of the CDR3 is 14 residues. The CDR3: CASSLNRGQETQYF. The CDR3 region has the DNA TGTGCCAGCAGCCTAAACAGGGGCCAAGAGACCCAGTACTTC.

This chain links TRBV5-1 with TRBJ1-1, with unresolved D. The germline V and J ends were trimmed by 0 bases and 2 bases, with 8 bases remaining between them. CDR1 SGHRS and CDR2 YFSETQ come from the germline V gene. The CDR3 length is 14 residues. CDR3 protein: CASSLATANTEAFF. For the CDR3, the DNA is TGCGCCAGCAGCTTGGCGACGGCTAACACTGAAGCTTTCTTT.

This clone was found a few times. V is TRBV9 and J is TRBJ2-3; TRBD2 agrees at 10 bases. The CDR3 sequence is 17 residues long. V shed 0 bases and J 5 bases; nucleotides not matched to a gene: 9. The germline V gene has CDR1 SGDLS and CDR2 YYNGEE. DNA for the CDR3: TGTGCCAGCAGCGTAGTGGTAGCGGGAGGAGGGAAAGATACGCAGTATTTT. It codes for CASSVVVAGGGKDTQYF.